Listed here are 5 T cell receptor beta chains from one sample, sequenced in a study of technical replicates of blood from several donors. The data were produced by immunoSEQ multiplex PCR, yet TCRdb's version contains in-frame clones alone and is incomplete. The sample shows approximately 85,000 clones, 94% of them seen only once. Source material: T cells isolated from PBMCs. The source of these receptors is a human donor in good health.

The CDR3 loop reads CASSRRLAGVSTGELFF. The CDR3, as DNA: TGCGCCAGCAGCCGGAGGCTAGCGGGAGTTTCCACCGGGGAGCTGTTTTTT. J is TRBJ2-2 and V is TRBV4-1, with 10 bases that match TRBD2. V lost 4 bases, J lost 4 bases, and 9 bases stayed unmatched. The length of the CDR3 is 17 residues. Germline-derived CDR1 and CDR2 are MGHRA and YSYEKL.

The chain uses TRBV28 and TRBJ2-5; TRBD1 matches 9 bases. The CDR3 covers 15 residues. With V trimmed by 1 base and J by 5 bases, 5 bases remained unmatched. Germline V gene sequence: CDR1 MDHEN, CDR2 SYDVKM. For the CDR3, the DNA is TGTGCCAGCAGTTTATACAGGGGGCGCAGGGAGACCCAGTACTTC. Amino acids: CASSLYRGRRETQYF.

Written as DNA, the CDR3 is TGTGCCAGTAGTTTACGGACAGGGGAACTTTCACCCCTCCACTTT. Its translation: CASSLRTGELSPLHF. The chain carries TRBV19 and TRBJ1-6; 9 bases are a match to TRBD1. Germline V gene sequence: CDR1 LNHDA, CDR2 SQIVND (reference sequence). The length of the CDR3 is 15 residues. After removal of 5 bases from V and 9 bases from J, the junction contained 8 bases not matched to a gene.

The chain has TRBV5-6 and TRBJ1-2; D is undetermined. Germline-derived CDR1 and CDR2 are SGHDT and YYEEEE. V shed 2 bases and J shed 4 bases, with 9 bases lying between them. The CDR3 totals 13 residues. Here the CDR3 reads CASSLTSFYGYTF. The CDR3 DNA sequence: TGTGCCAGCAGCTTAACGAGCTTCTATGGCTACACCTTC.

The rearrangement links TRBV29-1 to TRBJ1-3; unclear D gene. Germline assignment: CDR1 SQVTM and CDR2 ANQGSEA. The V and J ends lost 8 bases and 4 bases respectively, with 21 bases between them. The CDR3 covers 15 residues. The CDR3: CSTSGVAGTGNTIYF. The DNA for the CDR3 is TGCAGCACCTCTGGGGTGGCGGGTACAGGAAACACCATATATTTT. The full variable domain, completed using reference TRBV29-1 and TRBJ1-3, is SAVISQKPSRDICQRGTSLTIQCQVDSQVTMMFWYRQQPGQSLTLIATANQGSEATYESGFVIDKFPISRPNLTFSTLTVSNMSPEDSSIYLCSTSGVAGTGNTIYFGEGSWLTVV.